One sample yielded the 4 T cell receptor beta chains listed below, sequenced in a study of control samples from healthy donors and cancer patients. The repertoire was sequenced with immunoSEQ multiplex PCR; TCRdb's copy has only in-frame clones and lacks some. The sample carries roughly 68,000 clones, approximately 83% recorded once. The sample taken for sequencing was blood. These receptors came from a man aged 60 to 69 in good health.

Here the CDR3 DNA reads TGCGCCAGCAGCACGAGGGACGTTTACGAGCAGTACTTC. Protein sequence: CASSTRDVYEQYF. The chain joins TRBV5-1 to TRBJ2-7; TRBD1 or TRBD2 may be the D gene (5 bases each). Germline lookup yields CDR1 SGHRS and CDR2 YFSETQ. The V gene lost 4 bases and the J gene lost 4 bases, with 12 bases spanning the gap. The CDR3 has 13 residues.

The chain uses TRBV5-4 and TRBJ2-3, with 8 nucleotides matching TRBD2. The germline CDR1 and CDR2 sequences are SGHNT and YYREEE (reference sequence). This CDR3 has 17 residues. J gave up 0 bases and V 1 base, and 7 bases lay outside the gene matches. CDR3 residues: CASSLLTGTSSTDTQYF. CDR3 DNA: TGTGCCAGCAGCTTGTTGACCGGGACTAGTAGCACAGATACGCAGTATTTT.

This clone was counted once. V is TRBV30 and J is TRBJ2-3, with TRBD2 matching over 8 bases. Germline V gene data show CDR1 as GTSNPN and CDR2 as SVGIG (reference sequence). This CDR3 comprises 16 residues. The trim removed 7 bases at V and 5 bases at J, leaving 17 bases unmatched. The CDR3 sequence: CAFGRGYRPPIDTQYF. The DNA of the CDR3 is TGTGCCTTCGGGAGGGGCTACCGGCCGCCGATAGATACGCAGTATTTT.

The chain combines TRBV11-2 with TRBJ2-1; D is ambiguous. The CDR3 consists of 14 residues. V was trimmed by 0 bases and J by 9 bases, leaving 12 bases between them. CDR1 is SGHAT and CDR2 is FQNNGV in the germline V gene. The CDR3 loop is CASSLEGSVGEQFF. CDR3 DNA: TGTGCCAGCAGCTTAGAGGGGTCGGTGGGTGAGCAGTTCTTC.